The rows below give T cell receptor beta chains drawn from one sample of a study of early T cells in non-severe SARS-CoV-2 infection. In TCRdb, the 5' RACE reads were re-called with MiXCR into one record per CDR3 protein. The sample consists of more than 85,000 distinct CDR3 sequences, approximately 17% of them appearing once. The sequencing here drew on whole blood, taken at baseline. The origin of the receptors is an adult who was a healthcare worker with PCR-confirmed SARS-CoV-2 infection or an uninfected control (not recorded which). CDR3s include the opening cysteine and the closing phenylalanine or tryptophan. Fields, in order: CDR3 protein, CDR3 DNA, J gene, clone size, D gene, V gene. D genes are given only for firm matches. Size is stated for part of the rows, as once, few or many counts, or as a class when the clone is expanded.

CDR3aa: CASSSDRSYEQYF
CDR3nt: TGTGCCAGCAGCTCGGACAGGTCCTACGAGCAGTACTTC
j_gene: TRBJ2-7
abundance: many
d_gene: TRBD1
v_gene: TRBV7-9

CDR3aa: CASSGTGGTGELFF
CDR3nt: TGTGCCAGCAGCGGGACAGGAGGAACCGGGGAGCTGTTTTTT
j_gene: TRBJ2-2
abundance: NA
d_gene: TRBD1
v_gene: TRBV2

CDR3aa: CASSPLRSRYPPYF
CDR3nt: TGTGCCAGCAGCCCCCTCCGTAGTAGATATCCACCCTACTTT
j_gene: TRBJ1-1
abundance: once
d_gene: NA
v_gene: TRBV11-2

CDR3aa: CASSVAVGSQEAFF
CDR3nt: TGTGCCAGCAGCGTAGCGGTGGGCAGTCAAGAAGCTTTCTTT
j_gene: TRBJ1-1
abundance: NA
d_gene: NA
v_gene: TRBV9

CDR3aa: CASSRSGPNTGELFF
CDR3nt: TGTGCCAGCAGTCGCTCAGGTCCGAACACCGGGGAGCTGTTTTTT
j_gene: TRBJ2-2
abundance: many
d_gene: NA
v_gene: TRBV6-6

CDR3aa: CASSAWAGHEQYF
CDR3nt: TGTGCCAGCAGTGCATGGGCTGGCCACGAGCAGTACTTC
j_gene: TRBJ2-7
abundance: many
d_gene: NA
v_gene: TRBV2

CDR3aa: CASSFLADEQFF
CDR3nt: TGTGCCAGCAGCTTTCTTGCGGATGAGCAGTTCTTC
j_gene: TRBJ2-1
abundance: NA
d_gene: NA
v_gene: TRBV7-9

CDR3aa: CASSLVSSLPGEQYF
CDR3nt: TGTGCCAGCAGCTTAGTTTCAAGCTTGCCCGGCGAGCAGTACTTC
j_gene: TRBJ2-7
abundance: few
d_gene: NA
v_gene: TRBV7-9

CDR3aa: CASSRTGGGNTIYF
CDR3nt: TGTGCCAGCAGTCGAACGGGTGGTGGAAACACCATATATTTT
j_gene: TRBJ1-3
abundance: few
d_gene: NA
v_gene: TRBV12-3/TRBV12-4

CDR3aa: CASSSGLAEQFF
CDR3nt: TGTGCCAGCAGCTCCGGACTAGCTGAGCAGTTCTTC
j_gene: TRBJ2-1
abundance: NA
d_gene: TRBD2
v_gene: TRBV7-9

CDR3aa: CASHKYGYTF
CDR3nt: TGTGCCAGCCATAAATATGGCTACACCTTC
j_gene: TRBJ1-2
abundance: few
d_gene: NA
v_gene: TRBV2

CDR3aa: CASSQPGGAYEQYF
CDR3nt: TGTGCCAGCAGCCAGCCGGGGGGCGCCTACGAGCAGTACTTC
j_gene: TRBJ2-7
abundance: NA
d_gene: NA
v_gene: TRBV3-1

CDR3aa: CSVVGYGKNIQYF
CDR3nt: TGCAGCGTTGTCGGGTACGGAAAAAACATTCAGTACTTC
j_gene: TRBJ2-4
abundance: few
d_gene: NA
v_gene: TRBV29-1

CDR3aa: CASSHGTISQETQYF
CDR3nt: TGCGCCAGCAGCCACGGGACTATTTCTCAAGAGACCCAGTACTTC
j_gene: TRBJ2-5
abundance: NA
d_gene: TRBD2
v_gene: TRBV4-1

CDR3aa: CSARIVSDAHIQYF
CDR3nt: TGCAGTGCTAGGATCGTAAGTGACGCACACATTCAGTACTTC
j_gene: TRBJ2-4
abundance: few
d_gene: NA
v_gene: TRBV20-1

CDR3aa: CASSDSVAQYF
CDR3nt: TGTGCCAGCAGTGACTCGGTGGCGCAGTACTTC
j_gene: TRBJ2-7
abundance: many
d_gene: NA
v_gene: TRBV2

CDR3aa: CAWGETTDTQYF
CDR3nt: TGTGCCTGGGGGGAGACCACAGATACGCAGTATTTT
j_gene: TRBJ2-3
abundance: few
d_gene: NA
v_gene: TRBV30

CDR3aa: CASSYSQLGGVAFF
CDR3nt: TGTGCCAGCAGTTACTCCCAGCTGGGGGGCGTAGCTTTCTTT
j_gene: TRBJ1-1
abundance: many
d_gene: NA
v_gene: TRBV6-6

CDR3aa: CATRGTGGIKF
CDR3nt: TGTGCCACCCGGGGGACAGGGGGGATCAAATTC
j_gene: TRBJ2-7
abundance: NA
d_gene: TRBD1
v_gene: TRBV28

CDR3aa: CASSRGLMTSGNTIYF
CDR3nt: TGTGCCAGCAGCAGGGGCCTCATGACTTCTGGAAACACCATATATTTT
j_gene: TRBJ1-3
abundance: few
d_gene: NA
v_gene: TRBV11-2

CDR3aa: CASSMGSLAEQYF
CDR3nt: TGTGCCAGCAGCATGGGGTCACTCGCCGAGCAGTACTTC
j_gene: TRBJ2-7
abundance: NA
d_gene: NA
v_gene: TRBV7-9

CDR3aa: CASTQAGGVGETQYF
CDR3nt: TGTGCCAGCACCCAAGCGGGAGGCGTCGGAGAGACCCAGTACTTC
j_gene: TRBJ2-5
abundance: few
d_gene: TRBD2
v_gene: TRBV11-2

CDR3aa: CASSPRVADPSNYGYTF
CDR3nt: TGTGCCAGCTCACCACGAGTCGCGGACCCATCTAACTATGGCTACACCTTC
j_gene: TRBJ1-2
abundance: few
d_gene: NA
v_gene: TRBV18

CDR3aa: CASSLNSGDTQYF
CDR3nt: TGTGCCAGCAGTTTGAATTCGGGGGATACGCAGTATTTT
j_gene: TRBJ2-3
abundance: many
d_gene: NA
v_gene: TRBV12-3/TRBV12-4

CDR3aa: CASSQDTSGAGELFF
CDR3nt: TGCGCCAGCAGCCAAGATACTAGCGGGGCCGGGGAGCTGTTTTTT
j_gene: TRBJ2-2
abundance: many
d_gene: TRBD2
v_gene: TRBV4-3

CDR3aa: CSARDSGQGNEKLFF
CDR3nt: TGCAGTGCTAGAGATTCCGGGCAGGGTAATGAAAAACTGTTTTTT
j_gene: TRBJ1-4
abundance: few
d_gene: NA
v_gene: TRBV20-1

CDR3aa: CASSFWGSWNEQFF
CDR3nt: TGTGCCAGCAGCTTTTGGGGGAGCTGGAATGAGCAGTTCTTC
j_gene: TRBJ2-1
abundance: NA
d_gene: NA
v_gene: TRBV7-9

CDR3aa: CAISGSPGRSSYEQYF
CDR3nt: TGTGCCATCAGTGGTTCTCCGGGACGTAGCTCCTACGAGCAGTACTTC
j_gene: TRBJ2-7
abundance: NA
d_gene: NA
v_gene: TRBV10-3

CDR3aa: CASSRTGVANNEQFF
CDR3nt: TGTGCCAGCAGTCGGACAGGAGTAGCGAACAATGAGCAGTTCTTC
j_gene: TRBJ2-1
abundance: few
d_gene: TRBD1
v_gene: TRBV28

CDR3aa: CATSATSRQGAGEQYF
CDR3nt: TGTGCCACCAGCGCCACCAGCAGACAGGGGGCAGGAGAGCAGTACTTC
j_gene: TRBJ2-7
abundance: NA
d_gene: TRBD1
v_gene: TRBV15

CDR3aa: CASSVTGDDSPLHF
CDR3nt: TGTGCCAGCAGCGTAACAGGGGATGACTCACCCCTCCACTTT
j_gene: TRBJ1-6
abundance: many
d_gene: TRBD1
v_gene: TRBV5-5

CDR3aa: CASSPPAEKTYTQYF
CDR3nt: TGTGCCAGCAGCCCCCCAGCCGAGAAGACATATACGCAGTATTTT
j_gene: TRBJ2-3
abundance: NA
d_gene: NA
v_gene: TRBV6-2/TRBV6-3

CDR3aa: CASSFPDYRADNEQYF
CDR3nt: TGTGCCAGCAGTTTCCCAGATTACAGGGCGGACAACGAGCAGTACTTC
j_gene: TRBJ2-7
abundance: NA
d_gene: NA
v_gene: TRBV27

CDR3aa: CASSQYSYEQYF
CDR3nt: TGTGCCAGCAGCCAGTACTCGTACGAGCAGTACTTC
j_gene: TRBJ2-7
abundance: NA
d_gene: NA
v_gene: TRBV3-1